Listed below are T cell receptor beta chains from one sample, sequenced in a study of blood T cell repertoires in COVID-19. The data were produced by immunoSEQ multiplex PCR, yet TCRdb's version contains in-frame clones alone and is incomplete. The top ten hold around 3.7% of the sample, which has a few hundred thousand clones, about 80% seen once. The sequenced sample consisted of PBMCs or T cells enriched from blood (not recorded which). Receptors were obtained from a man aged 50-60 years who had recovered from COVID-19. The CDR3 runs from the conserved cysteine through the conserved F or W. D genes are given only for firm matches. Clone size, where shown, is once, few, many, or a class for clones that have expanded.

TRBJ1-2,15,-,TRBV3-1/TRBV3-2,TRBD1,CASSSRQGALYGYTF,TGTGCCAGCAGCTCAAGACAGGGGGCTTTATATGGCTACACCTTC
TRBJ2-1,13,once,TRBV2,TRBD2,CASSRLAANEQFF,TGTGCCAGCTCTAGACTAGCGGCGAATGAGCAGTTCTTC
TRBJ1-2,14,-,TRBV6-5,-,CASSSTRAAYGYTF,TGTGCCAGCAGTAGTACCCGAGCTGCATATGGCTACACCTTC
TRBJ1-4,16,-,TRBV7-9,TRBD1,CASSLYGTVPNEKLFF,TGTGCCAGCAGCCTATACGGGACAGTCCCTAATGAAAAACTGTTTTTT
TRBJ1-1,14,-,TRBV18,-,CASSPRYMNTEAFF,TGTGCCAGCTCACCTCGGTATATGAACACTGAAGCTTTCTTT
TRBJ2-4,18,-,TRBV14,-,CASSQDPREMGAKNIQYF,TGTGCCAGCAGCCAAGACCCCCGGGAAATGGGAGCCAAAAACATTCAGTACTTC
TRBJ2-4,13,-,TRBV10-1,-,CASSEGSSRLQYF,TGCGCCAGCAGTGAGGGTTCGTCGAGGCTACAGTACTTC
TRBJ1-6,14,-,TRBV27,TRBD1,CASSLTGSDSPLHF,TGTGCCAGCAGTTTGACAGGGAGCGATTCACCCCTCCACTTT
TRBJ1-1,13,-,TRBV6-5,-,CASSLQRNTEAFF,TGTGCCAGCAGTTTACAGAGGAACACTGAAGCTTTCTTT
TRBJ2-5,13,-,TRBV4-1,-,CASSPDTVETQYF,TGCGCCAGCAGCCCCGACACGGTGGAGACCCAGTACTTC
TRBJ2-1,15,-,TRBV5-1,TRBD1,CASSYGGTGFNEQFF,TGCGCCAGCAGCTATGGGGGGACAGGGTTCAATGAGCAGTTCTTC
TRBJ2-3,17,-,TRBV4-1,-,CASSQEGTGGITDTQYF,TGCGCCAGCAGCCAAGAAGGCACAGGTGGGATCACAGATACGCAGTATTTT
TRBJ2-6,16,-,TRBV19,-,CASSARGPSGANVLTF,TGTGCCAGTAGCGCCAGGGGCCCTTCTGGGGCCAACGTCCTGACTTTC
TRBJ1-5,21,-,TRBV23-1,-,CASSQSPLLTRGLRKSQPQHF,TGCGCCAGCAGTCAATCCCCCCTCCTAACCAGGGGTCTACGGAAGAGTCAGCCCCAGCATTTT